This is a list of T cell receptor beta chains from one sample in a study of identical twins. TCRdb reanalysed the 5' RACE reads using MiXCR and keeps one entry per CDR3 protein. The profile shows around 1.7 million distinct CDR3 sequences, under 35% of them singletons. The specimen was cord blood. Receptor source: a newborn girl in good health. Both conserved end residues are part of each CDR3. The D gene is left open where the match is weak. Rows may omit the clone size; those that give it use once, few, many or a size class.

CDR3aa	CDR3nt	j_gene	abundance	d_gene	v_gene
CASSLRSGGPYEQYF	TGTGCCAGCAGCTTACGTTCAGGGGGGCCCTACGAGCAGTACTTC	TRBJ2-7	NA	NA	TRBV7-2
CASSLGAATSTDTQYF	TGTGCCAGCAGCTTAGGGGCGGCTACTAGCACAGATACGCAGTATTTT	TRBJ2-3	few	NA	TRBV5-5
CSAVTGLLSNQPQHF	TGCAGTGCTGTAACAGGGCTTCTTAGCAATCAGCCCCAGCATTTT	TRBJ1-5	NA	NA	TRBV20-1
CASSAPLGKGYGYTF	TGTGCCAGCAGCGCACCTTTGGGGAAGGGCTATGGCTACACCTTC	TRBJ1-2	few	NA	TRBV9
CASSAGTGMNTEAFF	TGTGCCAGCAGCGCTGGGACAGGGATGAACACTGAAGCTTTCTTT	TRBJ1-1	NA	TRBD1	TRBV9
CASSRGLVDTDTQYF	TGTGCCAGCAGCCGGGGACTAGTCGACACAGATACGCAGTATTTT	TRBJ2-3	few	TRBD2	TRBV11-2
CSARGNRGWGTNEKLFF	TGCAGTGCTAGAGGGAACAGGGGCTGGGGGACTAATGAAAAACTGTTTTTT	TRBJ1-4	NA	TRBD1	TRBV20-1
CSALRETQYF	TGCAGTGCTCTTCGGGAGACCCAGTACTTC	TRBJ2-5	many	NA	TRBV20-1
CSAIRDRDQPQHF	TGCAGTGCTATCCGGGACAGGGATCAGCCCCAGCATTTT	TRBJ1-5	few	TRBD1	TRBV20-1
CAISDMSSGRAPNEQFF	TGTGCCATCAGTGATATGTCTAGCGGGAGGGCCCCCAATGAGCAGTTCTTC	TRBJ2-1	NA	TRBD2	TRBV10-3
CASSGQGMGEQFF	TGTGCCAGTAGCGGACAGGGTATGGGTGAGCAGTTCTTC	TRBJ2-1	NA	TRBD1	TRBV19
CSARGEREQYF	TGCAGTGCTAGAGGCGAGAGGGAGCAGTACTTC	TRBJ2-7	NA	NA	TRBV20-1
CASSEWWSFTDTQYF	TGTGCCAGCAGTGAATGGTGGTCTTTCACAGATACGCAGTATTTT	TRBJ2-3	NA	NA	TRBV25-1
CASSVNNLAKNIQYF	TGTGCCAGCAGTGTAAATAATCTAGCCAAAAACATTCAGTACTTC	TRBJ2-4	few	NA	TRBV6-6
CASSYSYFQGATYNEQFF	TGTGCCAGCAGTTACTCGTACTTCCAGGGGGCCACCTACAATGAGCAGTTCTTC	TRBJ2-1	NA	TRBD1	TRBV6-5
CSVDVGINEQYF	TGCAGCGTTGACGTGGGGATAAATGAGCAGTACTTC	TRBJ2-7	NA	NA	TRBV29-1
CSARGRDNPYNEQFF	TGCAGTGCTAGAGGCCGGGACAACCCCTACAATGAGCAGTTCTTC	TRBJ2-1	NA	NA	TRBV20-1
CASSQDVRTPSGEQYF	TGTGCCAGCAGCCAAGATGTCAGGACACCCTCAGGAGAGCAGTACTTC	TRBJ2-7	few	NA	TRBV3-1
CTSSYGGWAGPSQPQHF	TGTACCAGCAGTTACGGGGGATGGGCAGGGCCCTCTCAGCCCCAGCATTTT	TRBJ1-5	NA	NA	TRBV6-6
CASSQDVSSGRSNTGELFF	TGTGCCAGCAGCCAAGATGTTTCCAGCGGGAGATCGAACACCGGGGAGCTGTTTTTT	TRBJ2-2	NA	TRBD2	TRBV4-2
CASSGRDTTFSHEQYF	TGTGCCAGCAGCGGACGGGACACAACTTTTTCCCACGAGCAGTACTTC	TRBJ2-7	few	NA	TRBV7-9
CAISRLVLDTQYF	TGTGCCATCAGCCGACTTGTTTTAGATACGCAGTATTTT	TRBJ2-3	NA	NA	TRBV10-3
CASSFPVSSPPHF	TGTGCCAGCAGCTTCCCAGTTTCTTCACCCCCCCACTTT	TRBJ1-6	NA	NA	TRBV7-2
CASSLGSGSVFAGEPFF	TGTGCCAGCAGTTTGGGCAGCGGGAGTGTGTTCGCCGGGGAGCCGTTTTTT	TRBJ2-2	NA	TRBD2	TRBV12-3/TRBV12-4
CASSRQGARILEQFF	TGTGCCAGCAGTCGACAGGGGGCGCGAATTCTTGAGCAGTTCTTC	TRBJ2-1	NA	TRBD1	TRBV27